The present T cell receptor (beta chain) was sequenced within a study of TIL therapy for anti-PD-1-resistant metastatic lung cancer. CDR1 is MNHNS, CDR2 SASEGT, per germline. V lost 6 bases and J 7 bases, leaving 18 bases between the germline ends. The CDR3 has 14 amino acids. Noted time point: pre-treatment sample, taken before nivolumab and TIL therapy. Enrollment ran from 2017 to early 2020. This was the immunoSEQ v3 assay. Sequencing depth was about 2 million read pairs for survey level, about 5-6 million for deep. The assay was immunoSEQ multiplex PCR, and TCRdb's table has in-frame clones only and misses some. The table shows 40,000 to 55,000 clones, with 65% to 80% occurring only once.

This specimen was blood, taken at baseline. The TCR sequence derives from a woman between 30 and 79 years old with non-small cell lung cancer. The J gene is TRBJ1-2, the V gene TRBV6-1, with D tentatively TRBD1 (5 bases). CDR3 coding DNA: TGTGCCAGCAGCTTAACCGGGGGTGTTTCTGGCTACACCTTC. This translates into CASSLTGGVSGYTF.